This T cell receptor (beta chain) comes out of a study of blood T cell repertoires in COVID-19. Allocation to cohorts depended on clinical history reported by the participants. This clone occurred a few times. In germline, CDR1 is MNHEY, CDR2 SVGAGI. The CDR3 sequence is 14 residues long. Trimming removed 0 bases at V and 5 bases at J, with 9 bases between. Generated by immunoSEQ multiplex PCR, the TCRdb table keeps only in-frame clones and is missing some. The repertoire holds almost 250,000 clones, with about 89% as singletons. This TCR came from a woman aged 25 to 39 who had recovered from COVID-19. What was sequenced was PBMCs or T cells enriched from blood (not recorded which). The chain has TRBV6-5 and TRBJ2-3; D is possibly TRBD2 (5 bases). The CDR3 region is CASSYSRGRDTQYF. Here the CDR3 DNA reads TGTGCCAGCAGTTACTCGAGAGGGAGAGATACGCAGTATTTT.